This entry features one T cell receptor (beta chain) sequence. Its antigen remains unidentified. This was the immunoSEQ v3 assay. Sequenced by immunoSEQ multiplex PCR; TCRdb stores in-frame clones only, minus some. The data show some 13,000 clones, approximately 71% seen once. These data belong to a study of TIL therapy for anti-PD-1-resistant metastatic lung cancer. About the study: Median tumor PD-L1 proportion score was 5.5% to 6.5%. Study observations and caveats: This highly selected cohort may not generalize to typical lung cancer patients.

The time point denotes: pre-treatment sample, taken before nivolumab and TIL therapy. Pleural nodules or supraclavicular lymph nodes made up most of the excised metastases sampled. Patients were adults with stage 4 NSCLC. The CDR3 sequence is 14 residues long. Trimming cost V 6 bases and J 4 bases; bases outside gene matches: 6. Germline-derived CDR1 and CDR2 are MDHEN and SYDVKM. Specimen: tumor tissue, collected at baseline. The J gene is TRBJ1-5, the V gene TRBV28, with 7 bases matching TRBD1. This TCR came from a woman aged 30 to 85 with non-small cell lung cancer. The CDR3 sequence is CASRTGSANQPQHF. The DNA of the CDR3 is TGTGCCAGCAGGACAGGGTCGGCAAATCAGCCCCAGCATTTT.